This T cell receptor (beta chain) was profiled in a study of early T cells in non-severe SARS-CoV-2 infection. Overall study: Chains were not paired, and sequencing was done on bulk RNA from unsorted whole blood. Study-level results: Using VDJdb, the matching emphasized anti-spike CD8 responses while missing private and CD4 specificities.

Individual cDNA molecules carried attached unique molecular identifiers. One entry per CDR3 protein results from TCRdb running MiXCR on the 5' RACE reads. The sample records tens of thousands of distinct CDR3 sequences, 9.5% to 13% being singletons. The germline CDR1 and CDR2 sequences are LGHNA and YNFKEQ. The CDR3 runs to 16 residues. Between the trimmed V and J ends, which lost 1 base and 0 bases, there was a span of 13 bases. This clonotype has a count of ten or more. The antigen remains undetermined. The source of this sequence is an adult who was a healthcare worker with PCR-confirmed SARS-CoV-2 infection or an uninfected control (not recorded which). The chain combines TRBV4-2 with TRBJ2-7; D remains unclear. This specimen was whole blood, taken at baseline. DNA for the CDR3: TGTGCCAGCAGCCAAGGAGACACGGAACCCTCCTACGAGCAGTACTTC. Translated: CASSQGDTEPSYEQYF.